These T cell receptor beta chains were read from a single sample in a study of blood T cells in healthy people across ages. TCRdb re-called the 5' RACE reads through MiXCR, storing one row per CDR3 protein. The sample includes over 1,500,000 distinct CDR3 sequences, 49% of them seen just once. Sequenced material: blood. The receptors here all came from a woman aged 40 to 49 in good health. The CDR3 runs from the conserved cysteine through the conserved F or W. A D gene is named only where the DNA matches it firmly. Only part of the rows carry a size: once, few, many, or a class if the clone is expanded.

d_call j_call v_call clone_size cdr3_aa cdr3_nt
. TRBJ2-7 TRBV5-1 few CASSLAREGYEQYF TGCGCCAGCAGCTTGGCCAGGGAAGGCTACGAGCAGTACTTC
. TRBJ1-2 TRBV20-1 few CSAREGAHNYGYTF TGCAGTGCTAGAGAGGGGGCGCATAACTATGGCTACACCTTC
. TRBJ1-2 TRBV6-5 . CASTQSGGFNYGYTF TGTGCCAGCACCCAAAGTGGGGGGTTTAACTATGGCTACACCTTC
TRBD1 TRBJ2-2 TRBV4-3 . CASSQRDSTGELFF TGCGCCAGCAGCCAACGGGACAGCACCGGGGAGCTGTTTTTT
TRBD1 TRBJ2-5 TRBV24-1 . CATSDDDRGRGETQYF TGTGCCACCAGTGATGACGACAGGGGGCGCGGGGAGACCCAGTACTTC
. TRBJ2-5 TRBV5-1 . CASSFPGPRGETQYF TGCGCCAGCAGCTTCCCGGGACCCCGCGGGGAGACCCAGTACTTC
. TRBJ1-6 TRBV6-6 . CASSAQAPSPLHF TGTGCCAGCAGTGCGCAGGCGCCCTCACCCCTCCACTTT
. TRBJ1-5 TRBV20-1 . CSARRLSNQPQHF TGCAGTGCTAGACGGCTTTCCAATCAGCCCCAGCATTTT
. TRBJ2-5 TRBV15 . CATSLGVRETQYF TGTGCCACCAGCTTAGGGGTCCGAGAGACCCAGTACTTC
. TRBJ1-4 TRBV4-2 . CASSQGRGGIDTNEKLFF TGTGCCAGCAGCCAAGGGAGAGGAGGGATCGATACTAATGAAAAACTGTTTTTT
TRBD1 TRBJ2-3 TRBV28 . CASSPYYWVEGASTDTQYF TGTGCCAGCAGTCCCTATTATTGGGTTGAGGGGGCTAGCACAGATACGCAGTATTTT
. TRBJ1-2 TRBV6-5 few CASSYFGTNYGYTF TGTGCCAGCAGTTACTTCGGGACTAACTATGGCTACACCTTC
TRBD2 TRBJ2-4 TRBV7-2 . CASSLMSRVGGGIQYF TGTGCCAGCAGCCTTATGAGTCGGGTCGGCGGGGGCATTCAGTACTTC
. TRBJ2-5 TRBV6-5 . CASSPIPTRGETQYF TGTGCCAGCAGTCCCATCCCCACTAGGGGGGAGACCCAGTACTTC
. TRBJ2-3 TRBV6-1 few CASSEGAYGADTQYF TGTGCCAGCAGTGAAGGGGCCTACGGAGCAGATACGCAGTATTTT
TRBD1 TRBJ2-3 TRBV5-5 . CASILPGQGGNTQYF TGTGCCAGCATACTTCCGGGACAGGGTGGGAATACGCAGTATTTT
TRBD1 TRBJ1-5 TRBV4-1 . CASSQDGPPDRALNQPQHF TGCGCCAGCAGCCAAGATGGCCCCCCCGACAGGGCCCTCAATCAGCCCCAGCATTTT
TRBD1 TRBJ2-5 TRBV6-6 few CASSYTPGQRETQYF TGTGCCAGCAGTTACACCCCGGGACAGCGAGAGACCCAGTACTTC
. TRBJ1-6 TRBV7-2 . CASSLVDGTNSPLHF TGTGCCAGCAGCTTGGTCGACGGAACCAATTCACCCCTCCACTTT
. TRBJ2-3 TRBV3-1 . CASSQDTVAQYF TGTGCCAGCAGCCAGGATACGGTGGCGCAGTATTTT
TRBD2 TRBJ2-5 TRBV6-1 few CASSPGTSGLRREETQYF TGTGCCAGCAGTCCCGGGACTAGCGGGCTCCGAAGGGAAGAGACCCAGTACTTC
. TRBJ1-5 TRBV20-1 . CSARDTGASNQPQHF TGCAGTGCTAGAGATACGGGGGCCAGCAATCAGCCCCAGCATTTT
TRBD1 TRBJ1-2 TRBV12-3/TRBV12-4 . CASRRTGEEYGYTF TGTGCCAGCAGGAGGACAGGGGAGGAGTATGGCTACACCTTC
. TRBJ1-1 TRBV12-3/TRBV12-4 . CASRSTVGAFF TGTGCCAGCAGGTCGACGGTCGGGGCTTTCTTT
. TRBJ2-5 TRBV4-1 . CASSQEINRETQYF TGCGCCAGCAGCCAAGAGATCAACCGAGAGACCCAGTACTTC
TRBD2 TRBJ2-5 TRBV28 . CASSPNSGGEETQYF TGTGCCAGCAGCCCTAATAGCGGGGGGGAAGAGACCCAGTACTTC
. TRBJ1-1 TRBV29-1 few CSVTGGTEAFF TGCAGCGTGACTGGGGGCACTGAAGCTTTCTTT
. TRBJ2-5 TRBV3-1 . CASSLGDGATETQYF TGTGCCAGCAGCCTCGGGGACGGGGCGACGGAGACCCAGTACTTC
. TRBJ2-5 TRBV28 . CASGRSEQETQYF TGTGCCAGCGGGCGCTCCGAGCAAGAGACCCAGTACTTC
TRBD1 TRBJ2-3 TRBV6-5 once CASSYYSIRDRESDTQYF TGTGCCAGCAGTTACTATTCGATCCGGGACAGGGAATCAGATACGCAGTATTTT
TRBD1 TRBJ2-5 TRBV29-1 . CSVEDRGFGTQYF TGCAGCGTAGAGGACAGGGGTTTTGGGACCCAGTACTTC
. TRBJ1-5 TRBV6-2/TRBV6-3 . CASRLDSYSNQPQHF TGTGCCAGCAGGCTGGACAGCTATAGCAATCAGCCCCAGCATTTT